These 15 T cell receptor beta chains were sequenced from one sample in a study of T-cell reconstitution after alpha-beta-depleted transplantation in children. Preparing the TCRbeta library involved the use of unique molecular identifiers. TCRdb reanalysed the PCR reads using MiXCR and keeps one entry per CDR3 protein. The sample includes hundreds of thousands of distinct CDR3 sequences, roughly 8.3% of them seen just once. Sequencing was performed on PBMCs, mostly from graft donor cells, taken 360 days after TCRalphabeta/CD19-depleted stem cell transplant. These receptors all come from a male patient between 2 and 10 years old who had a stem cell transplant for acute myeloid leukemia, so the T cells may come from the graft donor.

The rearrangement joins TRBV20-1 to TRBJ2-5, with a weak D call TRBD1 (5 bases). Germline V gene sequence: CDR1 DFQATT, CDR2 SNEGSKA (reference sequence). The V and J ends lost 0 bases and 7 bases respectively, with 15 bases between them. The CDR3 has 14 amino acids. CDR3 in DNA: TGCAGTGCTAGAGAGACAGTCGGGTTGGTGACCCAGTACTTC. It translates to CSARETVGLVTQYF.

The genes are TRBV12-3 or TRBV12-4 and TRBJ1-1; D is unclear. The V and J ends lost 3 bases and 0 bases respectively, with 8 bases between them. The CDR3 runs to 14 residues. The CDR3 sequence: CASSFGVLNTEAFF. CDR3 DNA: TGTGCCAGCAGTTTTGGGGTTCTGAACACTGAAGCTTTCTTT.

CDR3 in DNA: TGTGCCAGCAGCCACTCCCCAGAAGAGACCCAGTACTTC. Protein: CASSHSPEETQYF. The genes are TRBV11-1 and TRBJ2-5; no definite D call. The CDR3 sequence is 13 residues long. V was cut by 5 bases and J by 3 bases, with 10 bases left in between. Germline CDR1 SGHAT, CDR2 FQDESV (reference sequence). Based on the CDR3 plus reference TRBV11-1 and TRBJ2-5, the full variable domain is EAEVAQSPRYKITEKSQAVAFWCDPISGHATLYWYRQILGQGPELLVQFQDESVVDDSQLPKDRFSAERLKGVDSTLKIQPAELGDSAMYLCASSHSPEETQYFGPGTRLLVL.

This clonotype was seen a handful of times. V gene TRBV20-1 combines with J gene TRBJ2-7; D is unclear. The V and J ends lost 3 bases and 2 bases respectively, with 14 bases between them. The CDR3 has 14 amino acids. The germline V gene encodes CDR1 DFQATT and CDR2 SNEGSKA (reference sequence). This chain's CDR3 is CSASFGSGPYEQYF. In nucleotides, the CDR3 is TGCAGTGCTAGCTTCGGCTCGGGCCCCTACGAGCAGTACTTC.

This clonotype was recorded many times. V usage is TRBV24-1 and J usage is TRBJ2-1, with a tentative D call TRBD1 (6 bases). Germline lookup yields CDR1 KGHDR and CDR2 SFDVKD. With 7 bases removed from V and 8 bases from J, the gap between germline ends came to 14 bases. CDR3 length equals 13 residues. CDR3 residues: CATRGTGIDEQFF. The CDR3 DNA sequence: TGTGCCACCAGGGGTACAGGGATCGATGAGCAGTTCTTC.

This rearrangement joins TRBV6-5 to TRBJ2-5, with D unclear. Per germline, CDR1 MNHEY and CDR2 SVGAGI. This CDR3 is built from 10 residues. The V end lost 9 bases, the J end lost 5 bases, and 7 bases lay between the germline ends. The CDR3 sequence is CARHGETQYF. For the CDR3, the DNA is TGTGCCAGACACGGGGAGACCCAGTACTTC.

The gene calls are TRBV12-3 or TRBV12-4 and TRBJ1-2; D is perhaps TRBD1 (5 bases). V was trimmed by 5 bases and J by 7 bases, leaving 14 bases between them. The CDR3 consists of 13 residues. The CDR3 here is CASSPTVNGGYTF. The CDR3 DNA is TGTGCCAGCAGTCCGACAGTGAATGGTGGCTACACCTTC.

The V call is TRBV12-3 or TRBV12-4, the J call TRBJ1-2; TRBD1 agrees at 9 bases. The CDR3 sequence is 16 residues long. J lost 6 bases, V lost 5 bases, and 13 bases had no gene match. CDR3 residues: CASSPAGTGYRDGYTF. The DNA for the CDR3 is TGTGCCAGCAGTCCCGCCGGGACAGGGTATAGAGATGGCTACACCTTC.

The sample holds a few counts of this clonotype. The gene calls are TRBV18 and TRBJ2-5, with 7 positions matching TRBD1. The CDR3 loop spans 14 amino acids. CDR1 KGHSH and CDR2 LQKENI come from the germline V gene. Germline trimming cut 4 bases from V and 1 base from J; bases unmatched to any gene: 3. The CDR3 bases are TGTGCCAGCTCACGCAACAGGGGCCAAGAGACCCAGTACTTC. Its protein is CASSRNRGQETQYF.

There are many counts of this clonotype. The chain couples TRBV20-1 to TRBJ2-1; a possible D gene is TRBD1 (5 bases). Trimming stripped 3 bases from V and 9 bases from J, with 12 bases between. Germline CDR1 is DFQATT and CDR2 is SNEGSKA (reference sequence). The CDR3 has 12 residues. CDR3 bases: TGCAGTGCTAGCCAGGGTAGCATTGAGCAGTTCTTC. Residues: CSASQGSIEQFF.

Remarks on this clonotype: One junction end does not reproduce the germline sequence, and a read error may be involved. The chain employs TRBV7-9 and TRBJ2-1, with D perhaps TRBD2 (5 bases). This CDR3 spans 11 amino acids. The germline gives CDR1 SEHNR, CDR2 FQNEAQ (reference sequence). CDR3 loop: CASSPLAGVPF. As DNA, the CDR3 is TGTGCCAGCAGCCCCCTAGCCGGGGTCCCCTTC.

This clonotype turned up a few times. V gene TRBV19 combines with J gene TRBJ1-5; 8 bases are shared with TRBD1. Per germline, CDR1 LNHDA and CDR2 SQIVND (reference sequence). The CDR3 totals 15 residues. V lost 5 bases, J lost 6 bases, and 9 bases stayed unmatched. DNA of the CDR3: TGTGCCAGTAGTTCAACAGGGGGTCAGGCTCAGCCCCAGCATTTT. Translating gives CASSSTGGQAQPQHF.

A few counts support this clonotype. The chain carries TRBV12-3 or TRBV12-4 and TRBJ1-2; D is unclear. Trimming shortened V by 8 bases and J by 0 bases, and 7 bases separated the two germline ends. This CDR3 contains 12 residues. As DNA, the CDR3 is TGTGCCAGCGGTGGGGCTAACTATGGCTACACCTTC. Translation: CASGGANYGYTF.

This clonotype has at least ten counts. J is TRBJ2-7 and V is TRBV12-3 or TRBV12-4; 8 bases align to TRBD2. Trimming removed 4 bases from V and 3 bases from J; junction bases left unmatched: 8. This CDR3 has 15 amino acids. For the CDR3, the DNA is TGTGCCAGCAGTTGGTCGGGACTAGTATTCTACGAGCAGTACTTC. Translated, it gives CASSWSGLVFYEQYF.

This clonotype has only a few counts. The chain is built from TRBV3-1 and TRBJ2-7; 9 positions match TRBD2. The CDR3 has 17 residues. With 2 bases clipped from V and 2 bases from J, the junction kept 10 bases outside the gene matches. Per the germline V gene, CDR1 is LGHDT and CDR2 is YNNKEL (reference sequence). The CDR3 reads CASSQRVAGVRAYEQYF. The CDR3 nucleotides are TGTGCCAGCAGCCAAAGAGTAGCGGGAGTTAGGGCCTACGAGCAGTACTTC.